The clone carrying this TCR beta chain was seen ten or more times. Its antigen is as yet unknown. The sample belongs to a study of response to subunit inactivated influenza vaccine. The CDR3 is 15 residues long. The J segment lost 7 bases and the V segment lost 4 bases, leaving 7 bases of the junction unmatched. CDR1 ENHRY and CDR2 SYGVKD come from the germline V gene. Study-wide results and caveats: Each seasonal influenza vaccination, the authors suggested, recruits few new T cells.

MiXCR, run by TCRdb on the RT-PCR reads, gives a single entry per CDR3 protein. The sample carries 400,000 to 650,000 distinct CDR3 sequences, approximately 7.3% recorded once. This receptor was obtained from a man aged 50-75 years who received an inactivated influenza vaccine. This specimen consisted of PBMCs from blood, obtained approximately 25 months after vaccination. The chain couples TRBV10-3 to TRBJ2-2; 9 bases fit TRBD2. Here the CDR3 DNA reads TGTGCCATCAGTGGAGCGAGCGGGGGGATCGGGGAGCTGTTTTTT. Its translation: CAISGASGGIGELFF.